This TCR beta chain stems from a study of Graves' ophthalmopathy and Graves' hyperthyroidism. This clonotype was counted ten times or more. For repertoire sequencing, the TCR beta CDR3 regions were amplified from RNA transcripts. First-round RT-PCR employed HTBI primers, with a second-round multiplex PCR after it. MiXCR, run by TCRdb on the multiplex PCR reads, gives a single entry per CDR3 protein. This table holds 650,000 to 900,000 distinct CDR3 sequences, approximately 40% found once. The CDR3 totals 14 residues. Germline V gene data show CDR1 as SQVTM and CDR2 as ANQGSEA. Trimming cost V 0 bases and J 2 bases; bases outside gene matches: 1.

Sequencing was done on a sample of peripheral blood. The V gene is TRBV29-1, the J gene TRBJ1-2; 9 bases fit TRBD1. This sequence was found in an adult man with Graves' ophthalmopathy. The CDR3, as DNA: TGCAGCGTTGAAGAAGGGACAGGGAACTATGGCTACACCTTC. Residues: CSVEEGTGNYGYTF.